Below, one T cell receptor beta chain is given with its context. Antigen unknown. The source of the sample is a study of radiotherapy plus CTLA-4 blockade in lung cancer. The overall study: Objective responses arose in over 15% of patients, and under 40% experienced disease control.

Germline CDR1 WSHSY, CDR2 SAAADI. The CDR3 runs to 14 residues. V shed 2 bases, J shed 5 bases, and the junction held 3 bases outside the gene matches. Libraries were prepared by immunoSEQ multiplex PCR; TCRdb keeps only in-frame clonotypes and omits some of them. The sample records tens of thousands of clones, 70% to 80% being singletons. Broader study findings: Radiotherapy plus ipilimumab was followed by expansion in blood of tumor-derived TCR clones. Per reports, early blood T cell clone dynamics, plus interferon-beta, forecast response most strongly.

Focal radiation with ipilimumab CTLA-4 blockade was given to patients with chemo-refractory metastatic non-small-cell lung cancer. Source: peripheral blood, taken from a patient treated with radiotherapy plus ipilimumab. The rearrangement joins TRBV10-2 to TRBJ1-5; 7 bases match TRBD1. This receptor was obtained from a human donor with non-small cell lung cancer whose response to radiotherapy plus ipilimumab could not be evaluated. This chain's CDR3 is CASSEAGQYQPQHF. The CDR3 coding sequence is TGCGCCAGCAGTGAGGCGGGACAGTATCAGCCCCAGCATTTT.